This T cell receptor beta chain was captured in a study of shared clonotypes between healthy human individuals. As for the study in general: Per donor, three plates held CD4 naive cells, three held CD4 memory, two held CD8 naive and one held CD8 memory.

Each PCR replicate from the sorted subsets contained about 200 ng DNA, which is some 30,000 T cell genomes. Data came from immunoSEQ multiplex PCR; TCRdb stores just in-frame clones and leaves some out. The sample yields around 600,000 clones, about 95% seen once. With respect to this clone: Its antigen is undetermined.

This CDR3 is built from 13 residues. V lost 3 bases and J lost 4, with 6 bases in between. Germline-derived CDR1 and CDR2 are PRHDT and FYEKMQ (reference sequence). Naive CD8 cells were CD45RO-negative, positively selected for CCR7, excluding terminally differentiated effector memory CD45RA+ cells. Study-wide findings and caveats: Around 4.7% was the fraction of naive CD4 clonotypes found shared across a few donors. A reduction in generation probabilities was seen for non-shared clonotypes relative to those shared by all four donors.

This TCR came from a woman aged 30 to 39 in good health. The V gene is TRBV13, the J gene TRBJ2-2; possibly TRBD1 for D (5 bases). The sample comprised naive CD8+ T cells sorted from blood. The CDR3 is CASSFDSTGELFF. As DNA, the CDR3 is TGTGCCAGCAGCTTTGACAGCACCGGGGAGCTGTTTTTT.